Listed here is a single T cell receptor (beta chain). The data were taken from a study of blood T cell repertoires in COVID-19. TCRdb's table, derived via immunoSEQ multiplex PCR, lists solely in-frame clones and lacks some. The table records approximately 400,000 clones, approximately 89% of them present only once. V dropped 5 bases and J dropped 3 bases, with 17 bases sitting between them. CDR1 is MNHEY, CDR2 SVGAGI, per germline. The CDR3 extends over 15 amino acids. The sequenced sample consisted of peripheral blood. This TCR came from a woman between 45 and 65 years old with COVID-19, enrolled during active disease. The V and J genes are TRBV6-5 and TRBJ2-7, with a tentative D call TRBD2 (7 bases). As DNA, the CDR3 is TGTGCCAGCAGTCTCGAGGGGGGGGGCGGCTACGAGCAGTACTTC. Its translation is CASSLEGGGGYEQYF.